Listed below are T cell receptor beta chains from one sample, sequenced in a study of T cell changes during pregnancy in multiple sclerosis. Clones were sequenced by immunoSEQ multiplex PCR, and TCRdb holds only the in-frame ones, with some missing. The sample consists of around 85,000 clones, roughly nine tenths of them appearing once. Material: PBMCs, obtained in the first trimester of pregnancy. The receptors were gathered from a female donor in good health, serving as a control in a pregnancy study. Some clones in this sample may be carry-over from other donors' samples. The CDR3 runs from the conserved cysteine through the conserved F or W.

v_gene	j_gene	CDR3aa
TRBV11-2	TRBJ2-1	CASSRGLAGNNEQFF
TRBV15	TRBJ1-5	CATSTDRDLRNF
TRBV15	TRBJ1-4	CATSRGQGEKLFF
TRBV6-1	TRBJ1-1	CASGYGDLNTEAFF
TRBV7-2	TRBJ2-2	CASSLAAGAGGELFF
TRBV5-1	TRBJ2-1	CASSFRGNEQFF
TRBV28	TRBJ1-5	CASRNPPVRSNQPQHF
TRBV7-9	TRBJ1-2	CASRPRAGTRVVSYTF
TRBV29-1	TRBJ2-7	CSVVRDTYEQYF
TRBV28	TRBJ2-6	CASSLAQGGGANVLTF
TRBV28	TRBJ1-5	CASSYLVQPQHF
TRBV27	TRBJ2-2	CASSPQGVITGELFF
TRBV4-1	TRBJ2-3	CASSQATGGILTDTQYF
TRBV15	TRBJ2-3	CATSRDLPLTDTQYF
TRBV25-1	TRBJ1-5	CASRERGLGQPQHF
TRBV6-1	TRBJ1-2	CASRTGTRGYTF
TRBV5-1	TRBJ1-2	CASSTHSGGDGYTF
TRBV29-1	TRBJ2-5	CSLGLGETQYF
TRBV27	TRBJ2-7	CASGLADTYEQYF
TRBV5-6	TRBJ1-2	CASNLQGPYGYTF
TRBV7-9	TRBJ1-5	CASSIGQGTQHF
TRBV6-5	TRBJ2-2	CASSYTTGGRTGELFF
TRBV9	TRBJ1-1	CASSVGTLNTEAFF
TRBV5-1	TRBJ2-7	CASSLAQPSSYEQYF
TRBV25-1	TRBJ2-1	CASDSPLRGEQFF
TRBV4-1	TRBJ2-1	CASSQESHNEQFF
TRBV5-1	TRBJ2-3	CASSSSYRGGGGADTQYF
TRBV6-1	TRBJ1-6	CASSEWTANNSPLHF
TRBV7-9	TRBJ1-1	CASSGTSNTEAFF
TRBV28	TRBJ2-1	CASRRAGGSYNEQFF
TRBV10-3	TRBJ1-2	CAIGGGQNYGYTF
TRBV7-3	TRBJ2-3	CASSSGLAGVEIDTQYF
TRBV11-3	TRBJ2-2	CASSLGGRRDRDTGELFF
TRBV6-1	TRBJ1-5	CASTYRDRNQPQHF
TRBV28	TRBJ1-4	CASSFTTGQFNEKLFF
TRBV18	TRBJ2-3	CASSPPWGADTQYF
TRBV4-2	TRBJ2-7	CASSPALGEQYF
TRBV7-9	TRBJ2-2	CASTRQDPPRTGELFF
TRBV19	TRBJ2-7	CASSPLSSDNSEQYF
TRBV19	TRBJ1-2	CASSMTGVSDGYTF
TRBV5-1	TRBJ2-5	CASSPLTSHRETQYF
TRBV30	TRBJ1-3	CAWSVTVSGNTIYF
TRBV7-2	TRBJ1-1	CASSPRQGSHLEAFF
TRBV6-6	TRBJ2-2	CASSQTSGGGTGELFF
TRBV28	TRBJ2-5	CASRYGTGGDTQYF
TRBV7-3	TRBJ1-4	CASSVTGGARSVEKLFF
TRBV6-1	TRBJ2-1	CASSEALSVGEQFF
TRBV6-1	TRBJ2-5	CASSQGIQETQYF
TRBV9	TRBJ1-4	CASSPRDREGEKLFF
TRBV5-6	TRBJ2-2	CASSFGPGGTGELFF
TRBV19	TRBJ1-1	CASSASGATNLNTEAFF